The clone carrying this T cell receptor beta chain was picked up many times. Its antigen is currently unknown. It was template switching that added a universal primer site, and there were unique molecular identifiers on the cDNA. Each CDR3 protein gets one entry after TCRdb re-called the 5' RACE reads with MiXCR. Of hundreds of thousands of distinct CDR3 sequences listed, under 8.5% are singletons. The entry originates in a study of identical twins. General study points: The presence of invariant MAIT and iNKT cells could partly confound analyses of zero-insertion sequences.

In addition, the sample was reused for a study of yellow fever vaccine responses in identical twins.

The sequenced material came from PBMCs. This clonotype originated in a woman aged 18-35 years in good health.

In nucleotides, the CDR3 is TGTGCCAGCATCCAAAACACCTACACGGGGAGCAATCAGCCCCAGCATTTT. Translating gives CASIQNTYTGSNQPQHF. The rearrangement joins TRBV11-2 to TRBJ1-5; D unclear. CDR1 is SGHAT, CDR2 FQNNGV, per germline. V shed 7 bases and J shed 1 base, with 20 bases lying between them. The CDR3 runs 17 residues.